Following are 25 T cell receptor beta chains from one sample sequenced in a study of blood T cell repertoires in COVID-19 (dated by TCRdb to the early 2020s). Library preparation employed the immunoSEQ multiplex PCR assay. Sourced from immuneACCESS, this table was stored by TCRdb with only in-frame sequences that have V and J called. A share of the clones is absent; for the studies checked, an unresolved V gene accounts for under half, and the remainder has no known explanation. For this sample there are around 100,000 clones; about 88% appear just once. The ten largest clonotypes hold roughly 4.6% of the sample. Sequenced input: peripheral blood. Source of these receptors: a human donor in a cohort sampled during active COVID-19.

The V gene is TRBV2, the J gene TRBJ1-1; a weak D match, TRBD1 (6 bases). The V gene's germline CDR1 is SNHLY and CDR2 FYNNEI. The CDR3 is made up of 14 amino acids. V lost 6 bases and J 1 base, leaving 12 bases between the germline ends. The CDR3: CASSFGQQNTEAFF. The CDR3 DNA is TGTGCCAGCAGCTTCGGACAGCAGAACACTGAAGCTTTCTTT. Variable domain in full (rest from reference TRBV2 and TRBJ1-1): EPEVTQTPSHQVTQMGQEVILRCVPISNHLYFYWYRQILGQKVEFLVSFYNNEISEKSEIFDDQFSVERPDGSNFTLKIRSTKLEDSAMYFCASSFGQQNTEAFFGQGTRLTVV.

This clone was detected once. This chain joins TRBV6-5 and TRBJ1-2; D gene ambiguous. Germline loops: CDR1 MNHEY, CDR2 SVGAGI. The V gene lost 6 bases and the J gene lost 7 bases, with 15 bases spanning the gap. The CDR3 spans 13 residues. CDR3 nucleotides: TGTGCCAGCAGCCTCGATCGGTTGTTTGGCTACACCTTC. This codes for CASSLDRLFGYTF.

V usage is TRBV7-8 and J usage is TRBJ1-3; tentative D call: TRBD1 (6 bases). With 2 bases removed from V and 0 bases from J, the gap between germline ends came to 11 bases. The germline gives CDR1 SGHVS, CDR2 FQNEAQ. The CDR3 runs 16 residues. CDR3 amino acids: CASSLLTDSSGNTIYF. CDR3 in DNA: TGTGCCAGCAGCTTACTGACGGACAGCTCTGGAAACACCATATATTTT.

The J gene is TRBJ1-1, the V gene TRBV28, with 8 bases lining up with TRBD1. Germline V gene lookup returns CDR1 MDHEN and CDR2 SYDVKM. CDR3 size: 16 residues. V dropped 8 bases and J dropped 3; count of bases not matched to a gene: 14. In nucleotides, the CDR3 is TGTGCCAGCCGTTCGCCGTGGCAGGGGGCGTACACTGAAGCTTTCTTT. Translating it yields CASRSPWQGAYTEAFF. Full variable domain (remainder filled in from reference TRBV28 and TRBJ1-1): DVKVTQSSRYLVKRTGEKVFLECVQDMDHENMFWYRQDPGLGLRLIYFSYDVKMKEKGDIPEGYSVSREKKERFSLILESASTNQTSMYLCASRSPWQGAYTEAFFGQGTRLTVV.

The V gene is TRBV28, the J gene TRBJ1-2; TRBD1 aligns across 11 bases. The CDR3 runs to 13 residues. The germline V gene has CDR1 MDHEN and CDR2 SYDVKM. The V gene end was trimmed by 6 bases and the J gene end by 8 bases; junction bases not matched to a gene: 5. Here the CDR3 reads CASREGQGGGYTF. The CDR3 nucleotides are TGTGCCAGCAGGGAGGGACAGGGGGGCGGCTACACCTTC.

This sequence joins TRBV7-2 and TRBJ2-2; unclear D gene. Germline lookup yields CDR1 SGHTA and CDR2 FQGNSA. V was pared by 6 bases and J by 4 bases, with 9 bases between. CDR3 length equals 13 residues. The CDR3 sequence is CASRETGTGELFF. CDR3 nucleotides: TGTGCCAGCAGAGAGACGGGCACCGGGGAGCTGTTTTTT.

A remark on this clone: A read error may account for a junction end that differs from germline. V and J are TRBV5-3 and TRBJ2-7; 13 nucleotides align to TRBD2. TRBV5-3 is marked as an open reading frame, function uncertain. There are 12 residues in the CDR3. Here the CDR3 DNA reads TGCTTGGGGACTAGCGGGATAATCGAGCAGTACTTC. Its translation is CLGTSGIIEQYF.

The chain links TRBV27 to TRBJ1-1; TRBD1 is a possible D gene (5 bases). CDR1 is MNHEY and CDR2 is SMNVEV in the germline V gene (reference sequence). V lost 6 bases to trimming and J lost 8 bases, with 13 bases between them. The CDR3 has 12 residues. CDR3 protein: CASSPLKGEAFF. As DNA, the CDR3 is TGTGCCAGCAGCCCTTTAAAGGGGGAAGCTTTCTTT.

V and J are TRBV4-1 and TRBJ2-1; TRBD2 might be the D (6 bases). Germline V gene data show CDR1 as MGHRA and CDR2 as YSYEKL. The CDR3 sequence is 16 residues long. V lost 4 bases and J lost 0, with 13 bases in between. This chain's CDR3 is CASSLTSLFSYNEQFF. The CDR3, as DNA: TGCGCCAGCAGCCTGACTAGTCTCTTCTCCTACAATGAGCAGTTCTTC.

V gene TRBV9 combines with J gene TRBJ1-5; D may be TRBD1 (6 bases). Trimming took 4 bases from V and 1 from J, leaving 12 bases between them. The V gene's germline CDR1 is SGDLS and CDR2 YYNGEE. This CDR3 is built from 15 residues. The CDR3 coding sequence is TGTGCCAGCAGCTCCGGGGGGCTGAGCAATCAGCCCCAGCATTTT. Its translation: CASSSGGLSNQPQHF.

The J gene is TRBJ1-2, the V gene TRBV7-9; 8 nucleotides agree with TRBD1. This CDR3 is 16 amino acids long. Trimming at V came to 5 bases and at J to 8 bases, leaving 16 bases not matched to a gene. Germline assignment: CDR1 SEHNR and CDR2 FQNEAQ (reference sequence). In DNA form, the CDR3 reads TGTGCCAGCAGCCGACAAGGCCCACAGGGGGTGGAGGGCTACACCTTC. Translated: CASSRQGPQGVEGYTF.

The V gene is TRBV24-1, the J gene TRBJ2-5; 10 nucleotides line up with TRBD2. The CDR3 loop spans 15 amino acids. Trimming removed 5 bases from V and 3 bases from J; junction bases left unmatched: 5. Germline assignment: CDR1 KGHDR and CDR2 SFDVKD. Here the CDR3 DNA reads TGTGCCACCAGTGCTGCTAGCGGGGGTGAAGAGACCCAGTACTTC. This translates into CATSAASGGEETQYF.

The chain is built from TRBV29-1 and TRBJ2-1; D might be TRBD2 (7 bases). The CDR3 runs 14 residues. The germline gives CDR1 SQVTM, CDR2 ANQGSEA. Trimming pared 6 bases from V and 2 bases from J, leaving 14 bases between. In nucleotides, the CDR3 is TGCAGCGTAGGGGGGGGGAGAGCCTACAATGAGCAGTTCTTC. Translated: CSVGGGRAYNEQFF.

The CDR3 region has the DNA TGTGCCAGCAGTTCTCGTGGACAGGGGAACACAGATACGCAGTATTTT. This sequence encodes CASSSRGQGNTDTQYF. J is TRBJ2-3 and V is TRBV28; 9 nucleotides line up with TRBD1. This CDR3 region has 16 residues. V shed 4 bases and J 2 bases; nucleotides not matched to a gene: 7. Germline loops: CDR1 MDHEN, CDR2 SYDVKM.

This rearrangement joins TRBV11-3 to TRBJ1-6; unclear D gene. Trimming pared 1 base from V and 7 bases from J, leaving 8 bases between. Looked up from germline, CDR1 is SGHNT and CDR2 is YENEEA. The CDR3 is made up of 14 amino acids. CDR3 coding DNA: TGTGCCAGCAGCTTAGGGTTGCAGAATTCACCCCTCCACTTT. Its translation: CASSLGLQNSPLHF.

CDR3 DNA sequence: TGTGCCAGCACCAGCCAGGGTTACGAGCAGTACTTC. Translating gives CASTSQGYEQYF. The chain is built from TRBV6-5 and TRBJ2-7; perhaps TRBD1 as D (5 bases). Trimming shortened V by 7 bases and J by 4 bases, and 11 bases separated the two germline ends. The CDR3 runs to 12 residues. CDR1 is MNHEY, CDR2 SVGAGI, per germline.

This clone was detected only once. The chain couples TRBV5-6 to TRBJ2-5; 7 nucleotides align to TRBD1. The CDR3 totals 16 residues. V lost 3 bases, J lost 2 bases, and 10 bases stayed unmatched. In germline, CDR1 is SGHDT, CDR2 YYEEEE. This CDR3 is CASSSTGTVVQETQYF. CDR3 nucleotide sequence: TGTGCCAGCAGCTCGACCGGGACAGTAGTACAAGAGACCCAGTACTTC.

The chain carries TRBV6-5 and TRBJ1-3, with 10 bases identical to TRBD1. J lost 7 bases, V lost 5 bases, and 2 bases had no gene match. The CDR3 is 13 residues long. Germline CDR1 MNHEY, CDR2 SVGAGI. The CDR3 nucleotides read TGTGCCAGCAGTCCGGACAGGGGGAACACCATATATTTT. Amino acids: CASSPDRGNTIYF.

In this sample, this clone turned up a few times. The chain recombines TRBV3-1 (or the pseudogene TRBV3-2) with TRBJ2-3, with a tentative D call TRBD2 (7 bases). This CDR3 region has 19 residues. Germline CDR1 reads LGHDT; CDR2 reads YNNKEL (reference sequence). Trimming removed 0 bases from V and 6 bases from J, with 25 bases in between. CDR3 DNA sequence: TGTGCCAGCAGCCAAGAGGCGCGACAGGCGGGAGAGGCGCAGGATACGCAGTATTTT. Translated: CASSQEARQAGEAQDTQYF.

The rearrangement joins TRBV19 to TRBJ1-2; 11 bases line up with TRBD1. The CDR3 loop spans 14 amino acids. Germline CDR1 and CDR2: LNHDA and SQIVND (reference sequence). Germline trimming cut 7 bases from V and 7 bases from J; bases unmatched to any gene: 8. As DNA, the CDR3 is TGTGCCAGTACCTGGACAGGGGGCCTTGGTGGCTACACCTTC. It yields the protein CASTWTGGLGGYTF.

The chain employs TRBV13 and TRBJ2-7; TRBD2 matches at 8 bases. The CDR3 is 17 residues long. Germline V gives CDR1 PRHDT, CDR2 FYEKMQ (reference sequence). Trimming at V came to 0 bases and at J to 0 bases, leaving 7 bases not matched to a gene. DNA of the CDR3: TGTGCCAGCAGCTTAGGCGACCCCGGGACTAGCTCCTACGAGCAGTACTTC. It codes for CASSLGDPGTSSYEQYF.

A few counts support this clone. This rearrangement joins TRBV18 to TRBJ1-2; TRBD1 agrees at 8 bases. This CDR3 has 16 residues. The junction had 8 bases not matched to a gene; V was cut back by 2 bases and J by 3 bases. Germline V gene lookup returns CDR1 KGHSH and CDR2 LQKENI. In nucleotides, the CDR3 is TGTGCCAGCTCACCAGGCGTGACAGGGGCCGACTATGGCTACACCTTC. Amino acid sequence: CASSPGVTGADYGYTF.

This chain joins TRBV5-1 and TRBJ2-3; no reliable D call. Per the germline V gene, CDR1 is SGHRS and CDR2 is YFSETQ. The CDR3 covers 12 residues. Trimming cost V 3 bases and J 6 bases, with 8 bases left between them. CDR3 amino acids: CASSSVPDTQYF. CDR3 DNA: TGCGCCAGCAGCTCCGTCCCGGATACGCAGTATTTT.

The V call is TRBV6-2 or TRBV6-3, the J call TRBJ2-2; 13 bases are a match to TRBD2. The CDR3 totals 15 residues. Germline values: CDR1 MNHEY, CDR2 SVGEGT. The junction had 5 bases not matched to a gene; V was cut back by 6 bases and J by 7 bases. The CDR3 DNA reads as TGTGCCAGCAGCCAGACTAGCGGGGGGTTCGGGGAGCTGTTTTTT. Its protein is CASSQTSGGFGELFF.

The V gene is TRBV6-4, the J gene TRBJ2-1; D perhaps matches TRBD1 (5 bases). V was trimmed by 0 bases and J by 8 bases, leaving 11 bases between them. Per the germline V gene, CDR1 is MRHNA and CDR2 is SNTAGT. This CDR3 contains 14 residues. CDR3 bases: TGTGCCAGCAGTGACTCGATGGGGCAGGATGAGCAGTTCTTC. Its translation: CASSDSMGQDEQFF.